This T cell receptor (beta chain) was sequenced during a study of blood T cells in healthy people across ages. Study-wide findings and caveats: In older individuals, TCR beta diversity per million T cells was lower, falling roughly linearly with age.

This clonotype was found many times. What it recognizes is unknown. Primers used in a second PCR of about 6 to 11 cycles were a sample-barcoded 5' primer and a J-beta primer mix. TCRdb called the 5' RACE reads again in MiXCR, with one record for every CDR3 protein. The sample lists fewer than 2,000,000 distinct CDR3 sequences, roughly 32% occurring once. Germline V gives CDR1 ENHRY, CDR2 SYGVKD. The CDR3 length is 15 residues. With 0 bases removed from V and 3 bases from J, the gap between germline ends came to 9 bases. The sample, about 10 milliliters of peripheral blood, was drawn from each donor. Isolation per sample recovered at least 7 million PBMCs.

The rearrangement links TRBV10-3 to TRBJ2-1; D might be TRBD1 or TRBD2, each matching 6 bases. This receptor was identified in a woman under 40 in good health. Input material: blood. The CDR3: CAISESGGNYNEQFF. The CDR3 DNA sequence: TGTGCCATCAGTGAGTCCGGGGGCAACTACAATGAGCAGTTCTTC.